Given below is one TCR beta chain in context. This sample stems from a study of technical replicates of blood from several donors. The length of the CDR3 is 13 residues. Data came from immunoSEQ multiplex PCR; TCRdb stores just in-frame clones and leaves some out. The repertoire holds around 79,000 clones, with around 94% as singletons. The TCR sequence derives from a human donor in good health. This chain uses TRBV12-2 with TRBJ1-5. TRBV12-2 constitutes a pseudogene. The sequenced material came from T cells isolated from PBMCs. CDR3 protein: CASRPERNQPQHF. The CDR3 coding sequence is TGTGCAAGTCGCCCAGAGAGGAATCAGCCCCAGCATTTT.